These T cell receptor beta chains were read from a single sample in a study of regulatory T cells in long-lasting Graves disease. Each CDR3 protein is one row after TCRdb ran MiXCR on the multiplex PCR reads. The table includes approximately 560,000 distinct CDR3 sequences, 15% to 20% detected once. These same records also appear under a second study, on T cells in Graves' hyperthyroidism and ophthalmopathy.

The sample was peripheral blood mononuclear cells (PBMCs), taken at new diagnosis, from a patient treated with antithyroid drugs. The source of these receptors is a man between 18 and 35 years old with Graves disease. The CDR3 runs from the conserved cysteine through the conserved F or W. D genes are given only for firm matches. Size tells how often a clone was seen (once, few, many) or the class of an expanded clone, and some rows leave it out.

clone_size	j_call	d_call	v_call	cdr3_aa	cdr3_nt
many	TRBJ2-1	TRBD2	TRBV20-1	CSARGTSGNSYNEQFF	TGCAGTGCTAGGGGGACTAGCGGGAACTCCTACAATGAGCAGTTCTTC
NA	TRBJ2-3	TRBD2	TRBV13	CASSPGGGLEVSDTQYF	TGTGCCAGCAGCCCCGGGGGGGGACTAGAAGTATCAGATACGCAGTATTTT
few	TRBJ2-1	NA	TRBV20-1	CSARGTGSLADNYNEQFF	TGCAGTGCTAGAGGGACAGGATCCTTAGCGGACAACTACAATGAGCAGTTCTTC
many	TRBJ1-2	TRBD1	TRBV7-6	CASSPGGSYGYTF	TGTGCCAGCAGCCCAGGGGGCAGCTATGGCTACACCTTC
many	TRBJ2-7	NA	TRBV4-1	CASSLASGASSYEQYF	TGCGCCAGCAGCCTCGCATCAGGTGCTAGTTCCTACGAGCAGTACTTC
NA	TRBJ2-5	TRBD2	TRBV19	CASSPDPGLARETQYF	TGTGCCAGTAGCCCCGACCCGGGACTAGCGCGGGAGACCCAGTACTTC
few	TRBJ2-2	NA	TRBV6-2/TRBV6-3	CASSDWRETNTGELFF	TGTGCCAGCAGTGATTGGAGGGAGACGAACACCGGGGAGCTGTTTTTT
few	TRBJ1-1	NA	TRBV7-3	CASSRGPTNTEAFF	TGTGCCAGCAGCCGGGGACCGACAAACACTGAAGCTTTCTTT
few	TRBJ1-6	NA	TRBV3-1	CASSQDLGGSPLHF	TGTGCCAGCAGCCAAGATCTGGGGGGATCACCCCTCCACTTT
many	TRBJ1-2	NA	TRBV11-1	CASSFPDGHYGYTF	TGTGCCAGCAGCTTCCCAGACGGACACTATGGCTACACCTTC
NA	TRBJ2-2	TRBD2	TRBV27	CASSWDYRGDTGELFF	TGTGCCAGCAGTTGGGACTACCGAGGGGACACCGGGGAGCTGTTTTTT
NA	TRBJ1-3	TRBD1	TRBV7-9	CASSPRQGEAGNTIYF	TGTGCCAGCAGCCCGCGACAGGGAGAGGCTGGAAACACCATATATTTT
NA	TRBJ1-1	NA	TRBV20-1	CSASEQPFEAFF	TGCAGTGCTAGTGAACAGCCTTTTGAAGCTTTCTTT
many	TRBJ1-1	NA	TRBV7-9	CASISANTEAFF	TGTGCCAGCATATCGGCGAACACTGAAGCTTTCTTT
NA	TRBJ2-3	NA	TRBV15	CATSSGTRGRDTQYF	TGTGCCACCAGCAGCGGAACGAGGGGTCGGGATACGCAGTATTTT
many	TRBJ2-5	TRBD2	TRBV2	CASRGTSSNQETQYF	TGTGCCAGCAGGGGGACTAGCTCTAACCAAGAGACCCAGTACTTC
NA	TRBJ1-5	NA	TRBV28	CASNILRGVNQPQHF	TGTGCCAGCAACATTCTCCGGGGGGTCAATCAGCCCCAGCATTTT
many	TRBJ1-2	TRBD1	TRBV12-3/TRBV12-4	CASSPIGTGDYGYTF	TGTGCCAGCAGCCCTATCGGGACAGGGGACTATGGCTACACCTTC
NA	TRBJ1-2	TRBD1	TRBV4-2	CASSQEGQLNYGYTF	TGTGCCAGCAGCCAAGAGGGACAGTTGAACTATGGCTACACCTTC
once	TRBJ1-2	NA	TRBV3-1	CASSLGGEGLNGYTF	TGTGCCAGCAGCCTAGGCGGGGAGGGACTCAATGGCTACACCTTC
many	TRBJ1-4	NA	TRBV30	CAWTKGQSTNEKLFF	TGTGCCTGGACCAAGGGGCAATCAACTAATGAAAAACTGTTTTTT
NA	TRBJ1-5	NA	TRBV7-8	CASSLVEAGWPQHF	TGTGCCAGCAGCTTAGTAGAGGCAGGGTGGCCCCAGCATTTT
many	TRBJ1-1	NA	TRBV30	CAWSRGRGTEAFF	TGTGCCTGGAGTCGGGGGCGCGGGACTGAAGCTTTCTTT
NA	TRBJ2-7	TRBD2	TRBV2	CASRLAGSGEQYF	TGTGCCAGCCGACTAGCGGGGTCGGGCGAGCAGTACTTC
NA	TRBJ2-1	NA	TRBV15	CATSPRTGYNEQFF	TGTGCCACCAGCCCTCGGACGGGCTACAATGAGCAGTTCTTC
NA	TRBJ2-3	NA	TRBV9	CASSVGPVVPDTQYF	TGTGCCAGCAGCGTAGGGCCCGTGGTCCCAGATACGCAGTATTTT
NA	TRBJ2-7	TRBD1	TRBV20-1	CSARDDRATYEQYF	TGCAGTGCTAGAGACGACAGGGCGACCTACGAGCAGTACTTC
few	TRBJ2-4	TRBD2	TRBV27	CASSFIGTRWAKNIQYF	TGTGCCAGCAGTTTTATAGGGACTAGATGGGCCAAAAACATTCAGTACTTC
many	TRBJ1-2	NA	TRBV18	CASSEIRRGTYGYTF	TGTGCCAGCTCCGAGATTCGAAGGGGAACTTATGGCTACACCTTC
many	TRBJ2-7	TRBD1	TRBV20-1	CSARVAQGGSYEQYF	TGCAGTGCTAGAGTGGCACAGGGGGGCTCCTACGAGCAGTACTTC
few	TRBJ2-5	NA	TRBV20-1	CSARGGRELETQYF	TGCAGTGCTAGAGGGGGGCGGGAGCTAGAGACCCAGTACTTC
NA	TRBJ2-3	NA	TRBV7-3	CASSSPPSMLYF	TGTGCCAGCAGCTCACCCCCGTCTATGTTGTATTTT
NA	TRBJ2-1	TRBD2	TRBV9	CASSLLAGATYNEQFF	TGTGCCAGCAGCCTCCTAGCGGGAGCCACCTACAATGAGCAGTTCTTC
NA	TRBJ2-6	NA	TRBV10-3	CAISGETPYSGANVLTF	TGTGCCATCAGTGGGGAGACGCCGTACTCTGGGGCCAACGTCCTGACTTTC
many	TRBJ2-3	NA	TRBV20-1	CSAIPGGSTDTQYF	TGCAGTGCTATACCAGGGGGGAGCACAGATACGCAGTATTTT
many	TRBJ2-7	TRBD2	TRBV20-1	CSARGLASGNEQYF	TGCAGTGCTAGAGGATTGGCTAGCGGGAACGAGCAGTACTTC
NA	TRBJ2-2	NA	TRBV3-1	CASSPPGLATGELFF	TGTGCCAGCAGCCCCCCGGGGTTAGCGACCGGGGAGCTGTTTTTT